This passage covers 27 T cell receptor beta chains from one sample sequenced in a study of tissue T cells after allogeneic stem cell transplantation. Repertoires were generated with immunoSEQ multiplex PCR, while TCRdb's copy carries only in-frame clones and drops some. The table shows about 2,300 clones, with approximately 59% occurring only once. Sequenced sample: gut tissue. The source is a female BALB/c mouse in good health. The MHC haplotype recorded for the strain is H2-d.

Details on this clone: The gene names given are mouse names. The missing CDR3 end, 1 residue past where the read stops, is filled in from the germline J gene. The J gene is TRBJ1-4, the V gene TRBV13-1, with D possibly TRBD1 on 6 matching bases. Germline lookup yields CDR1 NSHNY and CDR2 SYGAGN. The V and J ends lost 3 bases and 4 bases respectively, with 13 bases between them. The CDR3 runs 15 residues. The CDR3 here is CASSGSRDNNERLFF. The part of the CDR3 DNA that was read is TGTGCCAGCAGTGGCTCCAGGGACAACAACGAAAGATTATTT.

For this clone: The genes and germline here are from mouse. The observed sequence ends 1 residue before the CDR3 terminus, with the missing tail filled in from the germline J gene. The chain is built from TRBV13-2 and TRBJ1-6; TRBD1 is a possible D gene (6 bases). Being an ORF, TRBJ1-6 has a function that is uncertain. Germline lookup yields CDR1 NNHNN and CDR2 SYGAGS (reference sequence). This CDR3 contains 14 residues. Trimming removed 3 bases from V and 5 bases from J, with 9 bases in between. The sequenced CDR3 bases are TGTGCCAGCGGTGGGGGACAAAATAATTCGCCCCTCTAC. Translating it yields CASGGGQNNSPLY. The complete CDR3 reads CASGGGQNNSPLYF.

Concerning this clone itself: Gene labels here are mouse ones. The CDR3 end lies 1 residue beyond the end of the read and is filled in from the germline J gene. The genes are TRBV1 and TRBJ2-4; no firm D call. The CDR3 spans 13 residues. Germline CDR1 is NSQYPW and CDR2 is LRSPGD (reference sequence). V dropped 4 bases and J dropped 0 bases, with 5 bases sitting between them. The CDR3 spells CTCSVGSQNTLYF. The CDR3 DNA, read in part, is TGCACCTGCAGTGTGGGTAGTCAAAACACCTTGTAC.

About this clone: Genes here carry mouse names. The missing CDR3 end, 1 residue past where the read stops, is filled in from the germline J gene. The rearrangement joins TRBV5 to TRBJ1-3; D gene ambiguous. The CDR3 consists of 15 residues. Trimming pared 1 base from V and 0 bases from J, leaving 7 bases between. Germline V gives CDR1 LGHNA, CDR2 YNLKQL (reference sequence). The CDR3 loop is CASSQGPHSGNTLYF. The sequenced CDR3 bases are TGTGCCAGCAGCCAAGGACCCCATTCTGGAAATACGCTCTAT.

Comments on this clone: All gene names here are mouse names. The read ends 1 residue shy of where the CDR3 ends; the end is completed using the germline J gene. This chain connects TRBV20 to TRBJ2-5; 9 bases are a match to TRBD1. This CDR3 has 12 residues. Per the germline V gene, CDR1 is GFQATS and CDR2 is STVNSAI. The junction had 1 base not matched to a gene; V was cut back by 3 bases and J by 6 bases. CDR3 DNA, as far as it was read: TGTGGTGCTAGACAGGGGGCTGACACCCAGTAC. This gives the protein CGARQGADTQY. The whole CDR3 protein reads CGARQGADTQYF.

Of note for this clone: Gene and germline names: mouse. The sequence runs out 1 residue before the end of the CDR3; the remainder is reconstructed from the germline J gene. J is TRBJ1-4 and V is TRBV13-2; 9 bases match TRBD1. Germline CDR1 NNHNN, CDR2 SYGAGS (reference sequence). V gave up 3 bases and J gave up 7 bases; unmatched junction bases: 7. CDR3 length equals 15 residues. Incomplete CDR3 DNA: TGTGCCAGCGGTGCTCCGGGACAGGGTGGCGAAAGATTATTT. Its protein product is CASGAPGQGGERLF. The entire CDR3 sequence reads CASGAPGQGGERLFF.

The count of this clone is one. Gene labels here are mouse ones. The CDR3 end lies 1 residue beyond the end of the read and is filled in from the germline J gene. This chain joins TRBV5 and TRBJ1-3; D gene ambiguous. CDR1 is LGHNA, CDR2 YNLKQL, per germline (reference sequence). The CDR3 spans 14 residues. V was clipped by 0 bases and J by 0 bases, with 3 bases between them. CDR3 loop: CASSQEDSGNTLYF. CDR3 DNA (partial): TGTGCCAGCAGCCAAGAGGATTCTGGAAATACGCTCTAT.

Comments on this clone: The gene names given are mouse names. The read stops 1 residue short of the end of the CDR3; the missing end is completed from the germline J gene. This chain uses TRBV13-2 with TRBJ1-2; D ambiguous. The CDR3 is 15 amino acids. The germline V gene has CDR1 NNHNN and CDR2 SYGAGS (reference sequence). V was cut by 0 bases and J by 0 bases, with 9 bases left in between. CDR3 sequence reads: CASGDARATNSDYTF. Incomplete CDR3 DNA: TGTGCCAGCGGTGATGCACGGGCTACAAACTCCGACTACACC.

Notes on this clone: Gene names follow the mouse nomenclature. Read coverage stops 1 residue before the CDR3 terminus; the germline J gene supplies the remainder. The chain employs TRBV5 and TRBJ2-5; D ambiguous. Trimming removed 0 bases at V and 1 base at J, with 5 bases between. Per germline, CDR1 LGHNA and CDR2 YNLKQL (reference sequence). The CDR3 totals 14 residues. The DNA read from the CDR3 is TGTGCCAGCAGCCAAGAGGGAGACCAAGACACCCAGTAC. This codes for CASSQEGDQDTQY. The CDR3 in full is CASSQEGDQDTQYF.

To note about this clone: The listed genes are named as in mouse. The missing CDR3 end, 1 residue past where the read stops, is filled in from the germline J gene. The rearrangement uses TRBV5 and TRBJ2-4; D unresolved. Germline CDR1 LGHNA, CDR2 YNLKQL (reference sequence). This CDR3 has 13 amino acids. Trimming pared 2 bases from V and 0 bases from J, leaving 3 bases between. The CDR3 loop reads CASSQSSQNTLYF. CDR3 DNA, as far as it was read: TGTGCCAGCAGCCAATCTAGTCAAAACACCTTGTAC.

Regarding this clone: Mouse germline and gene names are used. The covered CDR3 bases are TGTGCCAGCAGTGAGGGACAGGGAAACACAGAAGTCTTC. Its translation is CASSEGQGNTEVF. The entire CDR3 is CASSEGQGNTEVFF. The rearrangement joins TRBV13-3 to TRBJ1-1; 9 positions match TRBD1. Read sequence stops 1 residue before the CDR3 end, and the germline J gene provides the missing end. Germline V gives CDR1 NNHDY, CDR2 SYVADS. The CDR3 extends over 14 amino acids. J lost 1 base, V lost 2 bases, and 0 bases had no gene match.

As regards this clone: The germline and genes are mouse ones. The CDR3 sequence is CGARVGGLYAEQFF. The CDR3 bases that were read are TGTGGTGCTAGGGTGGGGGGGCTCTATGCTGAGCAGTTC. V is TRBV20 and J is TRBJ2-1, with 9 nucleotides matching TRBD2. The read finishes 1 residue shy of the CDR3 end, and the germline J gene is used to complete it. Germline CDR1 GFQATS, CDR2 STVNSAI. J lost 3 bases, V lost 1 base, and 1 base had no gene match. This CDR3 spans 14 amino acids.

This clone is a singleton in its sample. Mouse gene names and germline throughout. Read sequence stops 1 residue before the CDR3 end, and the germline J gene provides the missing end. The V call is TRBV1, the J call TRBJ1-4; D gene ambiguous. The CDR3 has 13 residues. V gave up 1 base and J gave up 4 bases, with 4 bases separating them. Germline V lookup: CDR1 NSQYPW, CDR2 LRSPGD (reference sequence). The CDR3 sequence is CTCSAGDNERLFF. The CDR3 DNA, read in part, is TGCACCTGCAGTGCAGGGGACAACGAAAGATTATTT. Using reference TRBV1 and TRBJ1-4 for the parts outside the CDR3, the full variable domain is VTLLEQNPRWRLVPRGQAVNLRCILKNSQYPWMSWYQQDLQKQLQWLFTLRSPGDKEVKSLPGADYLATRVTDTELRLQVANMSQGRTLYCTCSAGDNERLFFGHGTKLSVL.

Turning to this clone: Mouse names are used for the genes. The observed sequence ends 1 residue before the CDR3 terminus, with the missing tail filled in from the germline J gene. The chain combines TRBV2 with TRBJ2-4; possible D gene TRBD1, 7 bases. Germline CDR1 is LGHNA and CDR2 is YSYQKL. The ends were cut back, 0 bases at V and 3 bases at J, with 7 bases in the middle. The CDR3 has 14 amino acids. This chain's CDR3 is CASSQEGGQNTLYF. CDR3 DNA (partial): TGTGCCAGCAGCCAAGAAGGGGGCCAAAACACCTTGTAC.

In this sample, this clone turned up a few times. All gene names here are mouse names. From the germline J gene comes the end of the CDR3, since the read stops 1 residue before it. The J gene is TRBJ2-7, the V gene TRBV13-1; maybe TRBD2 (5 bases). The CDR3 loop spans 13 amino acids. The V end lost 0 bases, the J end lost 4 bases, and 8 bases lay between the germline ends. In germline, CDR1 is NSHNY, CDR2 SYGAGN. Incomplete CDR3 DNA: TGTGCCAGCAGTGATGGCCCTGGGTATGAACAGTAC. Residues: CASSDGPGYEQY. The entire CDR3 protein is CASSDGPGYEQYF.

A note on this clone: Gene labels here are mouse ones. Other DNA sequences within the sample encode an identical CDR3. The CDR3 is CASSRVGNQAPLF. The DNA read from the CDR3 is TGTGCCAGCAGCAGGGTGGGCAACCAGGCTCCGCTT. This chain connects TRBV19 to TRBJ1-5, with D perhaps TRBD1 (5 bases). The read ends 1 residue shy of where the CDR3 ends; the end is completed using the germline J gene. V dropped 5 bases and J dropped 3 bases, with 9 bases sitting between them. The CDR3 contains 13 residues. The germline V gene has CDR1 FNHDT and CDR2 SITEND (reference sequence).

This clone appeared once. Each gene name is a mouse one. The CDR3 end falls 1 residue outside the read, so it is completed with the germline J gene. The chain is built from TRBV12-1 and TRBJ2-3; D is possibly TRBD1 or TRBD2 (5 bases each). Trimming removed 0 bases from V and 8 bases from J, with 11 bases in between. The CDR3 consists of 13 residues. CDR1 is SGHSN, CDR2 HYEKVE, per germline. CDR3 loop: CASSLADGGTLYF. The CDR3 bases that were read are TGTGCCAGCTCTCTCGCGGACGGGGGAACGCTGTAT.

About this clone itself: Mouse gene names and germline throughout. The read stops 1 residue short of the end of the CDR3; the missing end is completed from the germline J gene. The chain combines TRBV20 with TRBJ1-2, with no clear D. Germline V gives CDR1 GFQATS, CDR2 STVNSAI. CDR3 length equals 12 residues. The ends were cut back, 0 bases at V and 4 bases at J, with 6 bases in the middle. The CDR3 region is CGARDSGSDYTF. CDR3 bases read: TGTGGTGCTAGGGATTCAGGCTCCGACTACACC.

Remarks on this clone: Gene and germline names: mouse. The CDR3 end falls 1 residue outside the read, so it is completed with the germline J gene. The J gene is TRBJ1-3, the V gene TRBV5, with TRBD1 as a possible D gene (5 bases). Germline CDR1 and CDR2: LGHNA and YNLKQL (reference sequence). The CDR3 runs 14 residues. Deletions cut 1 base from V and 2 bases from J, with 6 bases between. CDR3 DNA, as far as it was read: TGTGCCAGCAGCCAAGCAGGGACTGGAAATACGCTCTAT. Encoded protein: CASSQAGTGNTLY. The whole CDR3 sequence reads CASSQAGTGNTLYF.

As to this clone: Each gene name is a mouse one. The read ends 1 residue early relative to the CDR3; the germline J gene fills the gap. The chain links TRBV13-2 to TRBJ2-5, with D possibly called TRBD1 or TRBD2 (5 bases each). The germline V and J ends were trimmed by 3 bases and 4 bases, with 12 bases remaining between them. The germline V gene encodes CDR1 NNHNN and CDR2 SYGAGS (reference sequence). The CDR3 contains 14 residues. The sequenced part of the CDR3 DNA is TGTGCCAGCGGTGCCGCCGGGACGGAAGACACCCAGTAC. It codes for CASGAAGTEDTQY. The whole CDR3 region reads CASGAAGTEDTQYF.

In the case of this clone: Gene labels here are mouse ones. The sequenced CDR3 bases are TGTGCCAGCAGCCAAGATACCTGGGGGGGCGGTGAACAGTAC. Translation gives CASSQDTWGGGEQY. The entire CDR3 protein reads CASSQDTWGGGEQYF. The V gene is TRBV2, the J gene TRBJ2-7; 10 bases fit TRBD2. The observed sequence ends 1 residue before the CDR3 terminus, with the missing tail filled in from the germline J gene. Trimming cost V 0 bases and J 6 bases; bases outside gene matches: 5. The length of the CDR3 is 15 residues. Germline CDR1 reads LGHNA; CDR2 reads YSYQKL.

This clone was observed a few times. Each gene name is a mouse one. Read coverage stops 1 residue before the CDR3 terminus; the germline J gene supplies the remainder. The gene calls are TRBV13-1 and TRBJ2-7; D may be TRBD2 (9 bases). The V end lost 3 bases, the J end lost 2 bases, and 21 bases lay between the germline ends. The CDR3 loop spans 17 amino acids. Germline CDR1 reads NSHNY; CDR2 reads SYGAGN. Partial CDR3 DNA: TGTGCCAGCAGTGCGCAGGGGGCTACTGGGGGGCCCTATGAACAGTAC. As protein: CASSAQGATGGPYEQY. Given in full, the CDR3 is CASSAQGATGGPYEQYF.

As concerns this clone: The gene names given are mouse names. The read stops 1 residue short of the end of the CDR3; the missing end is completed from the germline J gene. The rearrangement joins TRBV19 to TRBJ2-2; the D call may be TRBD1 or TRBD2 (5 bases each). In germline, CDR1 is FNHDT, CDR2 SITEND (reference sequence). This CDR3 spans 15 amino acids. The V end was cut by 2 bases, the J end by 4 bases, with 12 bases between. CDR3 DNA (partial): TGTGCCAGCAGTATGTTGGGGCCGGTCACCGGGCAGCTCTAC. Protein sequence: CASSMLGPVTGQLY. The entire CDR3 protein is CASSMLGPVTGQLYF.

Turning to this clone: Gene labels here are mouse ones. The read halts 1 residue ahead of the CDR3 end, with the missing end drawn from the germline J gene. The genes are TRBV13-1 and TRBJ2-5; weak D call: TRBD2 (7 bases). Germline CDR1 is NSHNY and CDR2 is SYGAGN. Trimming stripped 0 bases from V and 2 bases from J, with 10 bases between. This CDR3 spans 15 amino acids. CDR3 sequence reads: CASSDGGATQDTQYF. The part of the CDR3 DNA that was read is TGTGCCAGCAGTGATGGGGGGGCGACCCAAGACACCCAGTAC.

With respect to this clone: Mouse germline and gene names are used. The CDR3 goes on 1 residue after the read ends, and that part is filled in from the germline J gene. The rearrangement uses TRBV13-1 and TRBJ2-4, with TRBD2 identical over 12 bases. V lost 3 bases to trimming and J lost 2 bases; unmatched junction nucleotides: 7. There are 17 residues in the CDR3. CDR1 and CDR2 (germline): NSHNY, SYGAGN. CDR3 bases read: TGTGCCAGCAGTGTCCCGACTGGGGGGGCGGCTCAAAACACCTTGTAC. This encodes CASSVPTGGAAQNTLY. From start to end, the CDR3 is CASSVPTGGAAQNTLYF.

As for this clone: Gene labels here are mouse ones. The read terminates 1 residue before the CDR3 end, so the remaining end is supplied by the germline J gene. The chain combines TRBV19 with TRBJ2-7; maybe TRBD1 (6 bases). Germline loops: CDR1 FNHDT, CDR2 SITEND (reference sequence). There are 13 residues in the CDR3. V lost 1 base and J lost 4, with 9 bases in between. The sequenced part of the CDR3 DNA is TGTGCCAGCAGTATACTCAGGGGTTATGAACAGTAC. Protein: CASSILRGYEQY. The full-length CDR3 reads as CASSILRGYEQYF. Using reference TRBV19 and TRBJ2-7 for the parts outside the CDR3, the full variable domain is GGIITQTPKFLIGQEGQKLTLKCQQNFNHDTMYWYRQDSGKGLRLIYYSITENDLQKGDLSEGYDASREKKSSFSLTVTSAQKNEMAVFLCASSILRGYEQYFGPGTRLTVL.

On this clone itself: Germline and genes: mouse. The CDR3 goes on 1 residue after the read ends, and that part is filled in from the germline J gene. The chain carries TRBV29 and TRBJ2-4; D call uncertain. The V end was cut by 3 bases, the J end by 6 bases, with 10 bases between. The CDR3 is 13 amino acids. Per germline, CDR1 MSHET and CDR2 SYDVDS. Incomplete CDR3 DNA: TGTGCTAGCAGTTTCCCGGGAGGGAACACCTTGTAC. The encoded protein is CASSFPGGNTLY. The whole CDR3 sequence reads CASSFPGGNTLYF.